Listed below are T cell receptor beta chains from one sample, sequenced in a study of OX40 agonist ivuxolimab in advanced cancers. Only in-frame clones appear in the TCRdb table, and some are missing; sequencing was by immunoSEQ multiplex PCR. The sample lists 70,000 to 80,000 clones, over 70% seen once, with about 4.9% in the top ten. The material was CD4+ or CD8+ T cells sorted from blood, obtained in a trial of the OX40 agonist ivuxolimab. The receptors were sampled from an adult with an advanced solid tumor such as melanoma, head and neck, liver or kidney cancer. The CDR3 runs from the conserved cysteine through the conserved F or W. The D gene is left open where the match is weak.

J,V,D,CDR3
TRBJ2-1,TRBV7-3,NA,CASSLGPGDLYNEQFF
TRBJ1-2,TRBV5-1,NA,CASSLDSGGVGYTF
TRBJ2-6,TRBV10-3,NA,CAISESQRPGANVLTF
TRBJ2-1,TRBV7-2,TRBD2,CASRRMRTSNEQFF
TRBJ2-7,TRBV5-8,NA,CASSLQGGPYEQYF
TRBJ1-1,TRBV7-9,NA,CASSLDGVTEAFF
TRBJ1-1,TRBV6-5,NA,CASSYGEGGTEAFF
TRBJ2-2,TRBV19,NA,CAGSLGVDGELFF
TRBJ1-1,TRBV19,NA,CASSIVPNTEAFF
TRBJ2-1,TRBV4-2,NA,CASSQAASLDSYNEQFF
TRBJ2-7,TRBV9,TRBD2,CASSLDGEGQYF
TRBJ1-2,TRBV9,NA,CASSSSGGGAGDGYTF
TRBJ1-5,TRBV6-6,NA,CASSSLSISNQPQHF
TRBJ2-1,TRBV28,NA,CASSLAGANEQFF
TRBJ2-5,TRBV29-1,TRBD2,CSVSKLAGAQKETQYF
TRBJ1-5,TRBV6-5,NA,CASSPTGTSNQPQHF